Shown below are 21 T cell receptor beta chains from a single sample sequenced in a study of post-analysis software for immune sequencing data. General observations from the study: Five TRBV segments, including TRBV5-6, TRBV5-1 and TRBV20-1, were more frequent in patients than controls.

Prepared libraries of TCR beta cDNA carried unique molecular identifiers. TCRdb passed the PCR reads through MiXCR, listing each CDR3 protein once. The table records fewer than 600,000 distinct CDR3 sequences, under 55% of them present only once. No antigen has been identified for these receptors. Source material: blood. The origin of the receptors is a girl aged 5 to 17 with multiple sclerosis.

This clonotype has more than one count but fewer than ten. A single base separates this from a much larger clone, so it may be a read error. CDR3 loop: CSVEGGTYEQYF. CDR3 nucleotide sequence: TGCAGCGTTGAGGGCGGAACCTACGAGCAGTACTTC. This chain joins TRBV29-1 and TRBJ2-7; no reliable D call. There are 12 residues in the CDR3. V shed 3 bases and J shed 2 bases, with 8 bases lying between them. Per the germline V gene, CDR1 is SQVTM and CDR2 is ANQGSEA.

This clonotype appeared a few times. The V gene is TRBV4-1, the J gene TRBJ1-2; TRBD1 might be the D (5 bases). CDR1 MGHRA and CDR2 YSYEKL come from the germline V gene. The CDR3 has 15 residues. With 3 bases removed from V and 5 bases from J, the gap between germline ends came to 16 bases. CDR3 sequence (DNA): TGCGCCAGCAGCCAGGTGGGACGGTTGATATATGGCTACACCTTC. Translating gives CASSQVGRLIYGYTF.

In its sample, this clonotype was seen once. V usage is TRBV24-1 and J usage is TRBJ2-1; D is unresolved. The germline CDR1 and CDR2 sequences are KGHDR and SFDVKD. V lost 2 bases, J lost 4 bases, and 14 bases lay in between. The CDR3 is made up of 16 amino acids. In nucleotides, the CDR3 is TGTGCCACCAGTGATTCTTACAAGGGTTCTTACAATGAGCAGTTCTTC. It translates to CATSDSYKGSYNEQFF.

The CDR3 spells CASSFYPDAVRYTF. Written as DNA, the CDR3 is TGTGCCAGCAGTTTTTACCCCGATGCAGTCCGCTACACCTTC. This chain joins TRBV12-3 or TRBV12-4 and TRBJ1-2; D remains ambiguous. The CDR3 totals 14 residues. V was trimmed by 3 bases and J by 9 bases, leaving 17 bases between them.

The CDR3 DNA sequence: TGTGCCACCAGTGACCCGGGACTAGCGAACCCCAATGAGCAGTTCTTC. Encoded protein: CATSDPGLANPNEQFF. The V gene is TRBV24-1, the J gene TRBJ2-1; TRBD2 matches at 10 bases. V was pared by 4 bases and J by 6 bases, with 8 bases of the junction left unmatched. Germline-derived CDR1 and CDR2 are KGHDR and SFDVKD. The CDR3 sequence is 16 residues long.

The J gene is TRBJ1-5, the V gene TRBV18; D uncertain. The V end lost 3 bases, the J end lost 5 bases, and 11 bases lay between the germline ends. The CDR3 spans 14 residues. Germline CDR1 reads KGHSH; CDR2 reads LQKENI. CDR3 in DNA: TGTGCCAGCTCACCTCGCGCGCGGGATCAGCCCCAGCATTTT. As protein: CASSPRARDQPQHF.

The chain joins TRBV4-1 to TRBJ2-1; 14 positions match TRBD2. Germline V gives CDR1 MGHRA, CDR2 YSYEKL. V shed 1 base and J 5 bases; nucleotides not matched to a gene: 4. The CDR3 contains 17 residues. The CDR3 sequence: CASSQVGTSGRDNEQFF. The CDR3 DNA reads TGCGCCAGCAGCCAAGTTGGGACTAGCGGGAGAGACAATGAGCAGTTCTTC.

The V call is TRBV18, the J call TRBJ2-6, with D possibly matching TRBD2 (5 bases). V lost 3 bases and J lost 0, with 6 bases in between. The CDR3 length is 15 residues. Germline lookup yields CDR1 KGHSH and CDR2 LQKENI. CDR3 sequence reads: CASSPEGSGANVLTF. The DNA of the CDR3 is TGTGCCAGCTCACCCGAGGGCTCTGGGGCCAACGTCCTGACTTTC. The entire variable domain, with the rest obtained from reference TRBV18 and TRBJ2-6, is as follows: NAGVMQNPRHLVRRRGQEARLRCSPMKGHSHVYWYRQLPEEGLKFMVYLQKENIIDESGMPKERFSAEFPKEGPSILRIQQVVRGDSAAYFCASSPEGSGANVLTFGAGSRLTVL.

CDR3 loop: CASSPTSPREIGYTF. CDR3 DNA: TGTGCCAGCAGCCCGACATCCCCAAGGGAAATTGGCTACACCTTC. The chain has TRBV14 and TRBJ1-2; the D is unclear. Germline CDR1 and CDR2: SGHDN and FVKESK. Between the trimmed V and J ends, which lost 4 bases and 7 bases, there was a span of 19 bases. The CDR3 runs 15 residues.

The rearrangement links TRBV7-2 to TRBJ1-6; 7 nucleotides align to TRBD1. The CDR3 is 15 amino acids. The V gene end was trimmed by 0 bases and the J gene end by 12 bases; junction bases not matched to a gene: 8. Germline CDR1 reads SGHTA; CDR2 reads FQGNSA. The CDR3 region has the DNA TGTGCCAGCAGCTTAGCCTCTACAGGGGCCCGACCCCTCCACTTT. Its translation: CASSLASTGARPLHF.

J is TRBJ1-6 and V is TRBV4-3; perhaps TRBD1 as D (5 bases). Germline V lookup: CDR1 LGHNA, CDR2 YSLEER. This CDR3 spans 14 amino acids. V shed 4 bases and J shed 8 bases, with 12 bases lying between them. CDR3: CASSRDWKDSPLHF. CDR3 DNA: TGCGCCAGCAGCCGGGACTGGAAAGATTCACCCCTCCACTTT.

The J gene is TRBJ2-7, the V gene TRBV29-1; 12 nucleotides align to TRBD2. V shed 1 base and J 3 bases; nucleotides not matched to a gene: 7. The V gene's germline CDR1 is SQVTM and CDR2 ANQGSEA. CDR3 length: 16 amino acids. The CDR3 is CSVEGLTSGSGYEQYF. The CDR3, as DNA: TGCAGCGTTGAAGGATTGACTAGCGGGAGTGGCTACGAGCAGTACTTC.

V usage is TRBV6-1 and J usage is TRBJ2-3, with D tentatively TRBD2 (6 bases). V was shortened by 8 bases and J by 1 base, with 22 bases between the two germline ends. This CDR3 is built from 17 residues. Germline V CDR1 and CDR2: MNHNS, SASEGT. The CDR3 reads CASLLAGYIVGTDTQYF. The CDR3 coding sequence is TGTGCCAGCCTCTTGGCGGGATATATAGTCGGCACAGATACGCAGTATTTT.

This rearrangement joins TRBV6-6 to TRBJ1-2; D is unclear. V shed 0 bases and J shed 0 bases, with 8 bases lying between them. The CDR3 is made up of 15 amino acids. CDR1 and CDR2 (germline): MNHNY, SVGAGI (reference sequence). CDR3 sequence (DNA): TGTGCCAGCAGTTACTCGGTTTCAGCTAACTATGGCTACACCTTC. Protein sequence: CASSYSVSANYGYTF.

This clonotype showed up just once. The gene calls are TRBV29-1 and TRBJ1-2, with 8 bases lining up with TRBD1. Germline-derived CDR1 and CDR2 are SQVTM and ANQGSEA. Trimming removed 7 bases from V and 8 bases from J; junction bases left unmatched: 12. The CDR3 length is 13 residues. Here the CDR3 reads CSAAALTGAGYTF. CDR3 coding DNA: TGCAGCGCGGCAGCTTTGACAGGGGCCGGCTACACCTTC.

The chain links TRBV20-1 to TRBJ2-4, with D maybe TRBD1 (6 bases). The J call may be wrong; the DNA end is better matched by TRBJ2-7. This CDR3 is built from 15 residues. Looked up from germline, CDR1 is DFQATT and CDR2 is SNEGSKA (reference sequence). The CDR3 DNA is TGCAGTGCCAGACCCGGGACAAACCCTTCCTACGAGCAGTACTTC. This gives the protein CSARPGTNPSYEQYF.

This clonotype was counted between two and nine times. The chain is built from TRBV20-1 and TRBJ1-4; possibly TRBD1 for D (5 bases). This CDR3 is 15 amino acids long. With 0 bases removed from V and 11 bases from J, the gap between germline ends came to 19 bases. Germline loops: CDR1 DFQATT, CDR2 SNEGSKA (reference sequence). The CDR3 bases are TGCAGTGCTAGAGACCCCGAGACCTCCTGGGGGAAACTGTTTTTT. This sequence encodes CSARDPETSWGKLFF.

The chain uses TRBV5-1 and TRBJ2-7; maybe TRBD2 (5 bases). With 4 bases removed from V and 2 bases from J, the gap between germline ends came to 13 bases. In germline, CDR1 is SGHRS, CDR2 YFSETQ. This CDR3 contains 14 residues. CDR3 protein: CASSRGLEAYEQYF. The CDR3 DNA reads TGCGCCAGCAGCCGAGGCCTGGAGGCCTACGAGCAGTACTTC.

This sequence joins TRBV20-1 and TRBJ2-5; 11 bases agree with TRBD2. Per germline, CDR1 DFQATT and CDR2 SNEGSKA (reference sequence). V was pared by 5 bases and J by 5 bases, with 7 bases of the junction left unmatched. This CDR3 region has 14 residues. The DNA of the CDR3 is TGCAGTGCTGATAGCGGGAGGGCCTGGGAGACCCAGTACTTC. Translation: CSADSGRAWETQYF.

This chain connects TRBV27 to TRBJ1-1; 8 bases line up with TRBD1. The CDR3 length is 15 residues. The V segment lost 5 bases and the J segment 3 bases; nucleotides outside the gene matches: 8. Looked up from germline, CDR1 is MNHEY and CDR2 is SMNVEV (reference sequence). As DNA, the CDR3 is TGTGCCAGCAGTGTAGAGCCAGGGGGCTACACTGAAGCTTTCTTT. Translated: CASSVEPGGYTEAFF.

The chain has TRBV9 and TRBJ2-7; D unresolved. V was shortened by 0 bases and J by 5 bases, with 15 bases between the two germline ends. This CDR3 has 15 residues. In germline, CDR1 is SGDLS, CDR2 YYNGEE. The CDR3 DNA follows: TGTGCCAGCAGCGTAGAGGGTGGGCGTGGGAACGAGCAGTACTTC. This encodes CASSVEGGRGNEQYF.